Each of the 8 T cell receptor beta chains below was sequenced from the same sample in a study of T-cell reconstitution after alpha-beta-depleted transplantation in children. The authors prepared the TCRbeta library with unique molecular identifiers. Via MiXCR, TCRdb re-called the PCR reads, giving one row per CDR3 protein. The sample has about 980,000 distinct CDR3 sequences; about 29% are singletons. Material: PBMCs, mostly from graft donor cells, obtained 360 days after TCRalphabeta/CD19-depleted stem cell transplant. The source is a boy younger than two who had a stem cell transplant for SCID, so the T cells may come from the graft donor.

This clonotype came up many times. This chain links TRBV5-1 with TRBJ2-5, with TRBD2 matching 10 bases. The ends lost 3 bases at V and 3 bases at J; junction bases unmatched: 2. This CDR3 has 14 residues. Germline CDR1 is SGHRS and CDR2 is YFSETQ. The CDR3 DNA reads as TGCGCCAGCAGCTGGAGCGGGGGGGAAGAGACCCAGTACTTC. Its translation is CASSWSGGEETQYF.

The chain is built from TRBV20-1 and TRBJ1-6; 11 nucleotides agree with TRBD1. Germline V gene sequence: CDR1 DFQATT, CDR2 SNEGSKA (reference sequence). The V segment lost 6 bases and the J segment 10 bases; nucleotides outside the gene matches: 5. This CDR3 region has 13 residues. CDR3 coding DNA: TGCAGTGCCAGGACAGGGGGCATCTCACCCCTCCACTTT. This translates into CSARTGGISPLHF.

The chain's CDR3 is CASSEAGTSGGVNSYEQYF. The DNA for the CDR3 is TGCGCCAGCAGCGAGGCCGGGACTAGCGGGGGGGTTAACTCCTACGAGCAGTACTTC. The rearrangement links TRBV5-1 to TRBJ2-7; 16 nucleotides agree with TRBD2. The germline V gene has CDR1 SGHRS and CDR2 YFSETQ. Trimming took 4 bases from V and 0 from J; bases not matched to a gene: 10. The CDR3 sequence is 19 residues long.

The table lists this clonotype with a few counts. The chain has TRBV25-1 and TRBJ1-2; TRBD1 aligns across 7 bases. V shed 6 bases, J shed 1 base, and the junction held 11 bases outside the gene matches. The CDR3 covers 16 residues. The germline CDR1 and CDR2 sequences are MGHDK and SYGVNS. Here the CDR3 reads CASSTLDRVGNYGYTF. CDR3 coding DNA: TGTGCCAGCAGCACCCTTGACAGGGTGGGTAACTATGGCTACACCTTC.

The V gene is TRBV20-1, the J gene TRBJ1-4; D is perhaps TRBD1 (6 bases). Per germline, CDR1 DFQATT and CDR2 SNEGSKA (reference sequence). The CDR3 spans 16 residues. Trimming pared 5 bases from V and 6 bases from J, leaving 22 bases between. CDR3 in amino acids: CSALRRGARAYEKLFF. CDR3 bases: TGCAGTGCTTTGCGGCGGGGGGCTCGGGCTTATGAAAAACTGTTTTTT.

The rearrangement links TRBV7-3 to TRBJ1-2; perhaps TRBD1 as D (6 bases). Germline lookup yields CDR1 SGHTA and CDR2 FQGTGA. The V end was cut by 5 bases, the J end by 6 bases, with 19 bases between. The CDR3 length is 15 residues. CDR3 amino acids: CASSPEPGDPDGYTF. As DNA, the CDR3 is TGTGCCAGCAGCCCCGAACCAGGGGACCCAGATGGCTACACCTTC.

In the case of this clonotype: The junction and the germline gene differ at one end; a read error may be behind it. The gene calls are TRBV9 and TRBJ2-1; D not certain. CDR3 length: 15 residues. CDR1 SGDLS and CDR2 YYNGEE come from the germline V gene. In DNA, the CDR3 is TGTGCCGGCAGCGTAGGGCTGCCCTCCTACAATGAGCAGTTCTTC. It yields the protein CAGSVGLPSYNEQFF.

A single count supports this clonotype. V usage is TRBV7-2 and J usage is TRBJ1-5; possibly TRBD1 for D (5 bases). Trimming pared 5 bases from V and 6 bases from J, leaving 17 bases between. There are 15 residues in the CDR3. CDR1 is SGHTA, CDR2 FQGNSA, per germline. The CDR3 region has the DNA TGTGCCAGCAGCCGAAATTCGGGGGTGGCTCAGCCCCAGCATTTT. Protein product: CASSRNSGVAQPQHF.